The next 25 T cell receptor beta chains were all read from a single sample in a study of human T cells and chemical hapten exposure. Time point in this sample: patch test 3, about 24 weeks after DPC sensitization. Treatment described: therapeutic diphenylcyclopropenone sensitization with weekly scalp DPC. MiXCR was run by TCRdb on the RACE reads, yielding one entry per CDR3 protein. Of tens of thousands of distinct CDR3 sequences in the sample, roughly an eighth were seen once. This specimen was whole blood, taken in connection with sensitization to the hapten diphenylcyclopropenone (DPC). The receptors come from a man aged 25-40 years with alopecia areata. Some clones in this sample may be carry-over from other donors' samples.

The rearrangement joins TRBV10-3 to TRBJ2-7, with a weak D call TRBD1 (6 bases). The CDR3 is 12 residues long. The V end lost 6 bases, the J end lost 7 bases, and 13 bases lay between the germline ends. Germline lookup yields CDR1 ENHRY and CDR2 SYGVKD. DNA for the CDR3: TGTGCCATCAGCGGGACATCCAGGGAGCAGTACTTC. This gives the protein CAISGTSREQYF.

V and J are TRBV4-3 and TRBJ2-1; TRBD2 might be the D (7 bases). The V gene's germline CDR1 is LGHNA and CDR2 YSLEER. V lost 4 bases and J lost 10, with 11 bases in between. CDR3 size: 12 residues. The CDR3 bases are TGCGCCAGCAGCCTTCGCGGGGGCGAGCAGTTCTTC. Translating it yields CASSLRGGEQFF.

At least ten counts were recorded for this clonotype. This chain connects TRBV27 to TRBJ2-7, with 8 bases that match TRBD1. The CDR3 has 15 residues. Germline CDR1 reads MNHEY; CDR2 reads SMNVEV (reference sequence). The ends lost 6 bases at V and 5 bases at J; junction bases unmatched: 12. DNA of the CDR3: TGTGCCAGCAGCCCTATAGGTAACAGGGGGAACGAGCAGTACTTC. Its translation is CASSPIGNRGNEQYF.

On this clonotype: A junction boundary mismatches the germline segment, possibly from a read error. As DNA, the CDR3 is TGTGCCAGCAATGACTCGGGCACCGGGGAGCTGTTTTTT. Protein sequence: CASNDSGTGELFF. The chain uses TRBV6-4 and TRBJ2-2; D not resolved. This CDR3 contains 13 residues. In germline, CDR1 is MRHNA, CDR2 SNTAGT.

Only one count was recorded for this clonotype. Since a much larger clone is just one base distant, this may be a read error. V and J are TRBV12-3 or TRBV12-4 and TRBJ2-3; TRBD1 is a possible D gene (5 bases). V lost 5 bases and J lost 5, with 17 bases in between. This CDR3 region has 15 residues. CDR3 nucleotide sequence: TGTGCCAGCAGTACCGGCAGGGCTATCATAGATACGCAGTATTTT. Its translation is CASSTGRAIIDTQYF.

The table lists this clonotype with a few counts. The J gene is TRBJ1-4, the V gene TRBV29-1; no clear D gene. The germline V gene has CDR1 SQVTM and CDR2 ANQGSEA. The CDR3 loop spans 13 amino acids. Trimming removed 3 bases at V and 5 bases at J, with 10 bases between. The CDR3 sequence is CSVEGGRNEKLFF. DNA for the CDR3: TGCAGCGTTGAGGGAGGACGCAATGAAAAACTGTTTTTT.

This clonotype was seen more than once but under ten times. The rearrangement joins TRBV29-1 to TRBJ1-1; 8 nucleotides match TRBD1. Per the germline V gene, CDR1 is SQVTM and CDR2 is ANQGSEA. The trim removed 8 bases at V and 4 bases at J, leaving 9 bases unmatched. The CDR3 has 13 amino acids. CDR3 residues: CSTQQGGSTEAFF. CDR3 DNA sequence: TGCAGCACTCAACAGGGGGGTAGCACTGAAGCTTTCTTT.

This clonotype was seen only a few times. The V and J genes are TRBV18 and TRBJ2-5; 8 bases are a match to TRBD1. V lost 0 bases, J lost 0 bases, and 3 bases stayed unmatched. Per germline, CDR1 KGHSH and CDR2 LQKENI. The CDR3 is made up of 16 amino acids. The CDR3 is CASSPPNRGYQETQYF. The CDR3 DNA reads TGTGCCAGCTCACCACCTAACAGGGGGTACCAAGAGACCCAGTACTTC.

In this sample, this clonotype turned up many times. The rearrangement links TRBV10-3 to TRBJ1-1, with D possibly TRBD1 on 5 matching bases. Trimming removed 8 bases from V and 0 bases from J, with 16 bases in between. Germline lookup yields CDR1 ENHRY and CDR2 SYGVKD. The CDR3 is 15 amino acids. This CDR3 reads CAIPNPGGVNTEAFF. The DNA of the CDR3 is TGTGCCATCCCGAACCCCGGGGGGGTGAACACTGAAGCTTTCTTT.

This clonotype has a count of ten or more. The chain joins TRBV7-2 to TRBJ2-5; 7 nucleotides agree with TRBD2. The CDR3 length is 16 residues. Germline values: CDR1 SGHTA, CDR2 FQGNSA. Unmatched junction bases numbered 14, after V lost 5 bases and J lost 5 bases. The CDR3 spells CASSVEGGGIRETQYF. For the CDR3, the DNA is TGTGCCAGCAGCGTAGAGGGCGGGGGAATCCGGGAGACCCAGTACTTC. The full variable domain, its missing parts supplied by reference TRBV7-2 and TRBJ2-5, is GAGVSQSPSNKVTEKGKDVELRCDPISGHTALYWYRQSLGQGLEFLIYFQGNSAPDKSGLPSDRFSAERTGGSVSTLTIQRTQQEDSAVYLCASSVEGGGIRETQYFGPGTRLLVL.

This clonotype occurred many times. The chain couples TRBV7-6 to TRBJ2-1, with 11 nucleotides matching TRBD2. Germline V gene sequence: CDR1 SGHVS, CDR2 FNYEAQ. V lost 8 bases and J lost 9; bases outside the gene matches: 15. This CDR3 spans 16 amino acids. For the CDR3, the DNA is TGTGCCAGCGCTGGAATGGGTAGCGGGGGGGCTGGTGAGCAGTTCTTC. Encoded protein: CASAGMGSGGAGEQFF.

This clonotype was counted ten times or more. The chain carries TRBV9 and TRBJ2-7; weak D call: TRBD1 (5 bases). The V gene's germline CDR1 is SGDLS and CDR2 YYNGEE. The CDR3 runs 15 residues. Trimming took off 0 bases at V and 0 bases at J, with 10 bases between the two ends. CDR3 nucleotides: TGTGCCAGCAGCGTAGCTACGGACACCTCCTACGAGCAGTACTTC. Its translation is CASSVATDTSYEQYF. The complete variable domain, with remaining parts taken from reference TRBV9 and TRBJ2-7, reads DSGVTQTPKHLITATGQRVTLRCSPRSGDLSVYWYQQSLDQGLQFLIQYYNGEERAKGNILERFSAQQFPDLHSELNLSSLELGDSALYFCASSVATDTSYEQYFGPGTRLTVT.

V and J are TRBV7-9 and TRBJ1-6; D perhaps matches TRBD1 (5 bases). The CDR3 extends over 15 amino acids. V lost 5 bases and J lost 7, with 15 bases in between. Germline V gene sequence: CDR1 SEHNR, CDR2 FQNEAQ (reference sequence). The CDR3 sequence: CASSRSDSGNSPLHF. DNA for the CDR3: TGTGCCAGCAGCCGTAGTGACAGTGGCAATTCACCCCTCCACTTT.

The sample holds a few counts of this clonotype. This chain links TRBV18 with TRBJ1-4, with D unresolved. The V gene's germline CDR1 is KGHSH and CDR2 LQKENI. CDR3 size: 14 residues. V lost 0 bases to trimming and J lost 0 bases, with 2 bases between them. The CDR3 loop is CASSPPSTNEKLFF. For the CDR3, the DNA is TGTGCCAGCTCACCACCTTCAACTAATGAAAAACTGTTTTTT. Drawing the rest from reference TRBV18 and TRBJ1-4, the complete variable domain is NAGVMQNPRHLVRRRGQEARLRCSPMKGHSHVYWYRQLPEEGLKFMVYLQKENIIDESGMPKERFSAEFPKEGPSILRIQQVVRGDSAAYFCASSPPSTNEKLFFGSGTQLSVL.

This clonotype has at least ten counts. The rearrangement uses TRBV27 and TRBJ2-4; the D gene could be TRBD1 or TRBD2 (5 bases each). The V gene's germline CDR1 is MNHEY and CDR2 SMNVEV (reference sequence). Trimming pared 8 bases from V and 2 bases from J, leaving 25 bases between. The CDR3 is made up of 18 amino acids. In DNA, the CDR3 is TGTGCCAGCCTACCGGCAGGGAGATACGCCCCGTCCAAAAACATTCAGTACTTC. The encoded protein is CASLPAGRYAPSKNIQYF.

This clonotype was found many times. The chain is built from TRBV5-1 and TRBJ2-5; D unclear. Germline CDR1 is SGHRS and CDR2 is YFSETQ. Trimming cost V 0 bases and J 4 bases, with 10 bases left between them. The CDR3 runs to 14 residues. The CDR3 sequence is CASSLARTGETQYF. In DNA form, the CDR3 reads TGCGCCAGCAGCTTGGCACGGACGGGAGAGACCCAGTACTTC.

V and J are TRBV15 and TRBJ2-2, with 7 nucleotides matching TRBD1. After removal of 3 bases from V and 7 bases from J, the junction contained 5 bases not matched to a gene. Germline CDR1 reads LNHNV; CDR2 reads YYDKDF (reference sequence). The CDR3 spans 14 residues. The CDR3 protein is CATSRKGADGELFF. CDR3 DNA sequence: TGTGCCACCAGCAGGAAGGGGGCGGACGGGGAGCTGTTTTTT.

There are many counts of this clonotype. The CDR3 DNA follows: TGTGCCAGCAGCGTCTCTGGGCAGGCCACGCACACCGGGGAGCTGTTTTTT. Its translation: CASSVSGQATHTGELFF. This rearrangement joins TRBV9 to TRBJ2-2; D gene unclear. CDR1 and CDR2 (germline): SGDLS, YYNGEE. The CDR3 totals 17 residues. V lost 2 bases, J lost 3 bases, and 17 bases lay in between.

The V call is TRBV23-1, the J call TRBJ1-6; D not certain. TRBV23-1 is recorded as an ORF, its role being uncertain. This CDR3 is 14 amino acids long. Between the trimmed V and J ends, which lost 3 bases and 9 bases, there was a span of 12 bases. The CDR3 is CASSHPWTCSPLHF. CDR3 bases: TGCGCCAGCAGTCATCCCTGGACTTGTTCACCCCTCCACTTT.

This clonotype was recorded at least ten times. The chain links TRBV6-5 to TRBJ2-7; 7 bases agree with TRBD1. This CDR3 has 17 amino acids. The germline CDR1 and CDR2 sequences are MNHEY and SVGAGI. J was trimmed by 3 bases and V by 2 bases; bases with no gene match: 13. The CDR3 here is CASSYPWTGSTSYEQYF. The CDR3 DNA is TGTGCCAGCAGTTACCCCTGGACAGGTTCAACTAGCTACGAGCAGTACTTC.

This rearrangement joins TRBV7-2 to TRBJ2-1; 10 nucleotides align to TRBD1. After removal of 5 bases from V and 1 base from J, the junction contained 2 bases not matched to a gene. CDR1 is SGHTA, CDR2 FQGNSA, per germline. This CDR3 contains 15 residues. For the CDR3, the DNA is TGTGCCAGCAGCCGGACAGGGGGTTCCTACAATGAGCAGTTCTTC. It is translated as CASSRTGGSYNEQFF.

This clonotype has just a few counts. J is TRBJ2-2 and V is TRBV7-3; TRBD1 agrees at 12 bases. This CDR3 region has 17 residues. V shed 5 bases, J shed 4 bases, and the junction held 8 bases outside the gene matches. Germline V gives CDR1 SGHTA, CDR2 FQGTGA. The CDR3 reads CASSPRDRGLRTGELFF. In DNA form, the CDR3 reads TGTGCCAGCAGCCCACGGGACAGGGGGCTTCGCACCGGGGAGCTGTTTTTT.

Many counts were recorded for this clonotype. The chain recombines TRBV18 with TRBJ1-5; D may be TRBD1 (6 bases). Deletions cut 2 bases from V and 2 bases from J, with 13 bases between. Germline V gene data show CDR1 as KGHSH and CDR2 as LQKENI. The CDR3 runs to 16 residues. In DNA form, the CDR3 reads TGTGCCAGCTCACCATTCAGGGAGGGGGGCAATCAGCCCCAGCATTTT. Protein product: CASSPFREGGNQPQHF.

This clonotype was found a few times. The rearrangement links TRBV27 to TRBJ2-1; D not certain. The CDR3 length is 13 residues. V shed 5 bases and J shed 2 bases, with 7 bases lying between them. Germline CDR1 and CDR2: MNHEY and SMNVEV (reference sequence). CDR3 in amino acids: CASSPNTYNEQFF. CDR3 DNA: TGTGCCAGCAGTCCAAATACCTACAATGAGCAGTTCTTC.

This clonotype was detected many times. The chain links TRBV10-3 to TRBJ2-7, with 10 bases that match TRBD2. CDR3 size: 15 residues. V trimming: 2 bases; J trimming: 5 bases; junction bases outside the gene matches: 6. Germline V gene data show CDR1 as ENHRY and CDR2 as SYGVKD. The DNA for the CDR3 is TGTGCCATCAGTGAGGAAGCGGGGGGGGCCCACGAGCAGTACTTC. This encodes CAISEEAGGAHEQYF.